This T cell receptor beta chain is drawn from a study of shared clonotypes between healthy human individuals. Whole-study results and caveats: What rarefaction showed was incomplete sorted-subset sequencing despite large depth. Donors were few, which limited the genetic and exposure-history diversity represented.

Repertoires were generated with immunoSEQ multiplex PCR, while TCRdb's copy carries only in-frame clones and drops some. The sample includes a few hundred thousand clones, over 50% of them seen just once. With respect to this clone: The antigen is not known. Other nucleotide sequences from this sample produce the same CDR3.

V dropped 4 bases and J dropped 0; count of bases not matched to a gene: 3. Germline V gene data show CDR1 as ENHRY and CDR2 as SYGVKD. This CDR3 is built from 18 residues. The donors, healthy adults who were HIV-negative, had experienced no recent acute infections or vaccinations. Material: memory CD4+ T cells sorted from blood. Described subset: CD45RA-negative fraction. This chain connects TRBV10-3 to TRBJ2-1, with 16 bases identical to TRBD2. The receptor comes from a man aged 30 to 39 in good health. The CDR3 protein is CAISGGLAGGSSYNEQFF. DNA of the CDR3: TGTGCCATCAGTGGGGGACTAGCGGGAGGGAGCTCCTACAATGAGCAGTTCTTC.